These 15 T cell receptor beta chains were all obtained from the same sample, sequenced in a study of blood T cell repertoires in COVID-19. The table came from immunoSEQ multiplex PCR; TCRdb's copy has only in-frame clones and leaves some out. In the table there are roughly 190,000 clones, roughly four fifths of which are singletons. The sample consisted of PBMCs or T cells enriched from blood (not recorded which). The receptors derive from a middle-aged man who had recovered from COVID-19.

V is TRBV11-3 and J is TRBJ2-3; TRBD2 matches at 8 bases. The CDR3 has 16 residues. Germline assignment: CDR1 SGHNT and CDR2 YENEEA. J lost 4 bases, V lost 4 bases, and 10 bases had no gene match. The CDR3 DNA is TGTGCCAGCAGCTCCGGGGGTTCCGGGGGGGCAGATACGCAGTATTTT. This translates into CASSSGGSGGADTQYF.

This chain uses TRBV9 with TRBJ1-1; TRBD1 might be the D (6 bases). V was shortened by 4 bases and J by 5 bases, with 15 bases between the two germline ends. The germline V gene encodes CDR1 SGDLS and CDR2 YYNGEE. The CDR3 covers 14 residues. This CDR3 is CASSLGGVSTEAFF. Here the CDR3 DNA reads TGTGCCAGCAGCCTTGGGGGCGTAAGTACTGAAGCTTTCTTT.

This clone was picked up a small number of times. Other DNA sequences in this sample translate to the same CDR3. The genes are TRBV5-5 and TRBJ2-2; TRBD2 matches 13 bases. V lost 0 bases to trimming and J lost 0 bases; unmatched junction nucleotides: 2. Germline assignment: CDR1 SGHKS and CDR2 YYEKEE (reference sequence). This CDR3 comprises 18 residues. DNA of the CDR3: TGTGCCAGCAGCTTGGGACTAGCGGGAGGCCCGAACACCGGGGAGCTGTTTTTT. Its translation is CASSLGLAGGPNTGELFF.

This rearrangement joins TRBV30 to TRBJ2-2; D may be TRBD1 (6 bases). Per germline, CDR1 GTSNPN and CDR2 SVGIG (reference sequence). The CDR3 consists of 13 residues. V was cut by 4 bases and J by 1 base, with 7 bases left in between. The CDR3 loop is CAWKGQNTGELFF. As DNA, the CDR3 is TGTGCCTGGAAGGGACAGAACACCGGGGAGCTGTTTTTT.

The chain links TRBV7-9 to TRBJ1-1; D not certain. Between the trimmed V and J ends, which lost 5 bases and 4 bases, there was a span of 17 bases. The germline V gene has CDR1 SEHNR and CDR2 FQNEAQ (reference sequence). The CDR3 runs 15 residues. The CDR3, as DNA: TGTGCCAGCAGCCTCGAGGCGGGGAGGCGCACTGAAGCTTTCTTT. Protein: CASSLEAGRRTEAFF.

This chain links TRBV6-5 with TRBJ2-7; possible D gene TRBD1, 5 bases. CDR3 length: 13 residues. Deletions cut 5 bases from V and 3 bases from J, with 11 bases between. Per the germline V gene, CDR1 is MNHEY and CDR2 is SVGAGI. The CDR3 region is CASSKDIGYEQYF. The DNA for the CDR3 is TGTGCCAGCAGTAAGGACATTGGCTACGAGCAGTACTTC.

The chain uses TRBV24-1 and TRBJ1-5; D is perhaps TRBD1 (5 bases). The CDR3 is 12 amino acids. Germline CDR1 is KGHDR and CDR2 is SFDVKD. With 7 bases removed from V and 4 bases from J, the gap between germline ends came to 7 bases. The CDR3 loop is CATSQGNQPQHF. In nucleotides, the CDR3 is TGTGCCACCAGCCAGGGAAATCAGCCCCAGCATTTT.

Of note for this clone: This may stem from a read error, because a much larger clone lies one nucleotide away. This rearrangement joins TRBV27 to TRBJ1-2, with TRBD1 as a possible D gene (5 bases). V was cut by 5 bases and J by 2 bases, with 9 bases left in between. The CDR3 is 13 residues long. Germline CDR1 and CDR2: MNHEY and SMNVEV (reference sequence). CDR3 coding DNA: TGTGCCAGCAGTCTACAGGTGAACTATGGCTACACCTTC. Translating gives CASSLQVNYGYTF.

The DNA of the CDR3 is TGTGCCAGCAGCTTCCGGGACAGCTACTATGGCTACACCTTC. Residues: CASSFRDSYYGYTF. The chain recombines TRBV7-2 with TRBJ1-2, with 7 nucleotides matching TRBD1. This CDR3 has 14 residues. CDR1 is SGHTA, CDR2 FQGNSA, per germline. The junction had 4 bases not matched to a gene; V was cut back by 3 bases and J by 3 bases.

This sequence joins TRBV2 and TRBJ2-3; the D is unclear. Trimming pared 3 bases from V and 4 bases from J, leaving 11 bases between. Germline CDR1 is SNHLY and CDR2 is FYNNEI. There are 14 residues in the CDR3. The CDR3 sequence: CASSDSRTPDTQYF. The CDR3 DNA reads as TGTGCCAGCAGTGACTCTAGAACCCCAGATACGCAGTATTTT.

The CDR3 DNA reads TGTGCCAGCAGCTTAAGTTCGGGTAACACCGGGGAGCTGTTTTTT. Amino acid sequence: CASSLSSGNTGELFF. The chain employs TRBV7-9 and TRBJ2-2; D is unresolved. The ends were cut back, 2 bases at V and 2 bases at J, with 9 bases in the middle. This CDR3 is built from 15 residues. In germline, CDR1 is SEHNR, CDR2 FQNEAQ (reference sequence).

This clone has more than one count but fewer than ten. The chain couples TRBV5-4 to TRBJ1-1, with D possibly matching TRBD1 (6 bases). Trimming left V 2 bases short and J 10 bases short, with 18 bases between. The CDR3 runs 14 residues. Germline V gives CDR1 SGHNT, CDR2 YYREEE (reference sequence). Here the CDR3 reads CASSLDGGGRAAFF. DNA of the CDR3: TGTGCCAGCAGCTTAGACGGGGGGGGCAGGGCAGCTTTCTTT.

There are a few counts of this clone. The CDR3 protein is CASSLVRTSEGKLFF. As DNA, the CDR3 is TGTGCCAGCAGCCTAGTACGAACCTCGGAGGGAAAACTGTTTTTT. The rearrangement links TRBV11-2 to TRBJ1-4; D not resolved. V was clipped by 5 bases and J by 10 bases, with 20 bases between them. The CDR3 covers 15 residues. Per germline, CDR1 SGHAT and CDR2 FQNNGV.

The gene calls are TRBV18 and TRBJ1-2; D may be TRBD1 (6 bases). This CDR3 has 16 residues. Per germline, CDR1 KGHSH and CDR2 LQKENI. V shed 1 base and J shed 4 bases, with 16 bases lying between them. CDR3 coding DNA: TGTGCCAGCTCACCACTCGACAGGATTGACGTCTATGGCTACACCTTC. Encoded protein: CASSPLDRIDVYGYTF.

J is TRBJ2-2 and V is TRBV5-1, with a weak D call TRBD2 (6 bases). Germline V gene sequence: CDR1 SGHRS, CDR2 YFSETQ. V was clipped by 0 bases and J by 6 bases, with 15 bases between them. The CDR3 consists of 16 residues. In DNA, the CDR3 is TGCGCCAGCAGCTTGGCTAGCGCCCGTCGCGCCGGGGAGCTGTTTTTT. Residues: CASSLASARRAGELFF.